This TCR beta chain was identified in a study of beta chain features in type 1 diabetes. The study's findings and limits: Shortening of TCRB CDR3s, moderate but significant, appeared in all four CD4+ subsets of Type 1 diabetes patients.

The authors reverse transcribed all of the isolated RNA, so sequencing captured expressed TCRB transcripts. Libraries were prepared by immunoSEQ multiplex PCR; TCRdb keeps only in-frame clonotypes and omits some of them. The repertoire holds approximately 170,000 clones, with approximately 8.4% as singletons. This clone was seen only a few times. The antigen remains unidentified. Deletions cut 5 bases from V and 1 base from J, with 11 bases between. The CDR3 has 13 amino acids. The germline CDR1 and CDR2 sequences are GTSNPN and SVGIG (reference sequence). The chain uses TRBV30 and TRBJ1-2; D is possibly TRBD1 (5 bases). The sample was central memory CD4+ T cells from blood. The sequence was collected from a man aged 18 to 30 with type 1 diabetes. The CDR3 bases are TGTGCCTGGGGCACAGGAAATAACTATGGCTACACCTTC. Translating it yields CAWGTGNNYGYTF.